This T cell receptor (beta chain) emerged from a study of blood T cell repertoires in COVID-19. Study as a whole: Sites across the United States, Italy and Spain contributed samples from acute and convalescent COVID-19. T cells, B-cell-depleted T cells, or PBMCs supplied cDNA or gDNA.

Repertoires were generated with immunoSEQ multiplex PCR, while TCRdb's copy carries only in-frame clones and drops some. This table has some 320,000 clones, over 85% appearing once. V was trimmed by 1 base and J by 3 bases, leaving 13 bases between them. The CDR3 has 17 amino acids. From germline, CDR1 is LGHNA and CDR2 YSLEER. Donors in Cohort 3 who had recovered were those with two negative PCRs, healthcare professional clearance, or resolution of their symptoms. The V gene is TRBV4-3, the J gene TRBJ2-6; the D gene is possibly TRBD2 (5 bases). The clonotype was recovered from a man aged 55 to 70 who had recovered from COVID-19. The sample consisted of PBMCs or T cells enriched from blood (not recorded which). The CDR3 DNA follows: TGCGCCAGCAGCCAAGGAGGAGCGGAGCATGGGGCCAACGTCCTGACTTTC. As protein: CASSQGGAEHGANVLTF.